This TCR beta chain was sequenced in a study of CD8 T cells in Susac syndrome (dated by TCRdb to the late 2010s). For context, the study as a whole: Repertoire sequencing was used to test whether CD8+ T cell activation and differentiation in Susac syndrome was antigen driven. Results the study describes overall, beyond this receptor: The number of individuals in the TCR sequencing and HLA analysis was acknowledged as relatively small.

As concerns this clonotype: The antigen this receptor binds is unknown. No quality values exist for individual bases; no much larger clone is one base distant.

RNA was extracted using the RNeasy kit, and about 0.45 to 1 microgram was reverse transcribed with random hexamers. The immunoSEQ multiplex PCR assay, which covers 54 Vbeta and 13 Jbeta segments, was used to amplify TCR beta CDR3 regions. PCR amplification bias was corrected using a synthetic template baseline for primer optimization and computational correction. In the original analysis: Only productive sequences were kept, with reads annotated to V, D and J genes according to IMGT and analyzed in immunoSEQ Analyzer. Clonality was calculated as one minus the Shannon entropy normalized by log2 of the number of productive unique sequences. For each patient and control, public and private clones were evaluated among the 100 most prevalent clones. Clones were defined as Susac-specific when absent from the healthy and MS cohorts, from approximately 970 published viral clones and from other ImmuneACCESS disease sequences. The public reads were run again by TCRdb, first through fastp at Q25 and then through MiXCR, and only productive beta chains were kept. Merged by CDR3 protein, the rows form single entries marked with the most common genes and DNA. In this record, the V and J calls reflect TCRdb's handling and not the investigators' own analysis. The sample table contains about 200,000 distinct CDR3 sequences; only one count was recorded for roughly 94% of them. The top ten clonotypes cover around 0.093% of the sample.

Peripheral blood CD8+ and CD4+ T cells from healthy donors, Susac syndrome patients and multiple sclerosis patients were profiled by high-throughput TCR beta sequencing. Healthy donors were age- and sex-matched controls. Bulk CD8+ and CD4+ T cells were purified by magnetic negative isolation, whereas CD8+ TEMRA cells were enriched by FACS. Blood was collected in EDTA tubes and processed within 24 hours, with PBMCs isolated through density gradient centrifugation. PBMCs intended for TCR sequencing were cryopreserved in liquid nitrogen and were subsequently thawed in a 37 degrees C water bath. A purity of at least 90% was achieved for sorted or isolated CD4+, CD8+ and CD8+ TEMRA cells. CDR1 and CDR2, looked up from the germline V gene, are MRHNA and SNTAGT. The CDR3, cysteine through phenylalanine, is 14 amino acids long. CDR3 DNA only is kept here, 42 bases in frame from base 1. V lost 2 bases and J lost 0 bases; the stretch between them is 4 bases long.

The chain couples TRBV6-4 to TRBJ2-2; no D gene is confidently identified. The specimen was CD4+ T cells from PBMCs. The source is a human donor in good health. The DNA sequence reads TGTGCCAGCAGTGACAGGCCGAACACCGGGGAGCTGTTTTTT. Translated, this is CASSDRPNTGELFF.